This TCR beta chain was obtained from a study of a mutant IDH1 vaccine in newly diagnosed glioma. The overall study: Treated patients showed a male proportion of approximately 62%, a female proportion of about 40%, and a mean age of roughly 40 years.

As for time point: week 5, during vaccination. In the vaccine, a single dose held 300 ug of the mutant IDH1 20-mer peptide, along with topical imiquimod. Some clones are missing from TCRdb's copy, which holds only in-frame ones; the method was immunoSEQ multiplex PCR. The table has 32,000 or so clones, about 90% seen once. The CDR3 sequence is 13 residues long. Looked up from germline, CDR1 is SGHDT and CDR2 is YYEEEE. The trim removed 4 bases at V and 9 bases at J, leaving 7 bases unmatched. Points on this clone: What it binds is not known.

This specimen was peripheral blood mononuclear cells (PBMCs), taken from a glioma patient whose treatment included an IDH1 peptide vaccine. The clonotype originates from a woman aged 40 to 50 with glioma. Some clones in this sample may be carry-over from other donors' samples. V usage is TRBV5-6 and J usage is TRBJ1-5, with 7 bases aligning to TRBD1. The DNA for the CDR3 is TGTGCCAGCAGCCTAGGGGGCTTTCGGCCCCAGCATTTT. Translating it yields CASSLGGFRPQHF.